The clone carrying this T cell receptor beta chain was detected only a few times. TCRdb called the RT-PCR reads again in MiXCR, with one record for every CDR3 protein. The sample yields about 960,000 distinct CDR3 sequences, more than 15% seen once. This sample is part of a study of patients and donors after allogeneic stem cell transplantation. The TCR comes from a human donor who was either an allogeneic HSCT recipient or a stem cell or donor lymphocyte infusion donor (not recorded which). It is not recorded whose cells these are; they may come from a transplant donor. The sample consisted of blood, either unsorted or a sorted T cell fraction (not recorded which).

The CDR3 reads CASTPRRTGELFF. The CDR3 nucleotides read TGTGCCAGCACCCCAAGGCGCACCGGGGAGCTGTTTTTT. The genes are TRBV9 and TRBJ2-2; no clear D. V lost 6 bases and J lost 4, with 10 bases in between. The CDR3 runs 13 residues. Germline assignment: CDR1 SGDLS and CDR2 YYNGEE.